The source of this T cell receptor beta chain is a study of blood T cells in healthy people across ages. Study-level points and caveats: Naive CD4+ cell counts and diversity both ran higher in long-lived than in aged donors. Reliance upon unsorted PBMCs precluded definitive naive versus antigen-experienced comparison.

Isolation recovered at least 6.5 million PBMCs from every sample. Germline CDR1 is SGHRS and CDR2 is YFSETQ. This CDR3 region has 16 residues. Next came a second PCR, run for about 6 to 11 cycles, which used a sample-barcoded 5' primer along with a J-beta primer mix. TCRdb reprocessed the 5' RACE reads with MiXCR, giving one entry per CDR3 protein. The table includes around 1,000,000 distinct CDR3 sequences, less than 25% detected once. In its sample, this clonotype was seen a few times. Its specificity is unknown. Separately, the same data were catalogued under a study of T cells of mothers and their children. That source reports: Overlap measured in related mother-child pairs was slightly, non-significantly higher than in unrelated pairs.

Sequenced: blood. This clonotype was obtained from a girl between 2 and 10 years old in good health. The chain is built from TRBV5-1 and TRBJ2-5, with 8 bases that match TRBD1. The better agreement between TRBJ2-7 and the DNA end casts doubt on the J call. The CDR3 loop reads CASSPRRTGSSYEQYF. The CDR3 bases are TGCGCCAGCAGCCCCAGAAGGACAGGGTCATCCTACGAGCAGTACTTC.